Sequencing of this T cell receptor beta chain was carried out in a study of cytomegalovirus exposure and HLA in healthy donors. Study information: The early release's HLA-typed donors yielded approximately 81 million unique TCRs. Study-level results: The only immune exposure information that was available was CMV serostatus.

PCR primers comprised 60 Vbeta and 13 Jbeta primers. Sequencing used immunoSEQ multiplex PCR; TCRdb keeps in-frame clones, though not all of them. The repertoire includes fewer than 55,000 clones, roughly 72% of them detected once, and approximately 20% sits in the top ten. In this sample, this clone turned up once. Its antigen remains unknown. V was shortened by 7 bases and J by 3 bases, with 9 bases between the two germline ends. The CDR3 loop spans 12 amino acids. The V gene's germline CDR1 is LNHDA and CDR2 SQIVND (reference sequence). The chain carries TRBV19 and TRBJ1-2; tentatively, D is TRBD1 (5 bases). This clonotype originated in a woman aged 45 to 65 in good health and CMV-seropositive. Sequencing was performed on PBMCs. CDR3 in amino acids: CASNQGDYGYTF. DNA of the CDR3: TGTGCCAGTAACCAGGGCGACTATGGCTACACCTTC.